This T cell receptor beta chain appears in the sequencing data of a study of shared clonotypes between healthy human individuals. Study overall: Donors were two women and a few men aged 18 to 49.

Trimming stripped 2 bases from V and 2 bases from J, with 12 bases between. Germline CDR1 is SNHLY and CDR2 is FYNNEI. The CDR3 extends over 15 amino acids. Regarding the study as a whole: Only a few donors were included, so the genetic and exposure-history diversity represented was limited. Some naive CD4 clonotypes, around 4.9%, turned up in common across a few donors.

As regards this clone: Its target is unknown. Other DNA variants within this sample encode the same CDR3.

Study processing details: ImmunoSEQ sequences covered only the junction and lacked quality scores; filtering therefore differed. Sequenced by immunoSEQ multiplex PCR; TCRdb stores in-frame clones only, minus some. The V and J calls and clone size are taken from that table; D and trimming were inferred from the DNA. The repertoire holds a few million clones, with just over 90% as singletons. Sequencing used naive CD4+ T cells from PBMCs. The subset here: CD45RA+ positively selected. The origin of this receptor is a man between 18 and 35 years old in good health. Some clones in this sample may be carry-over from other donors' samples. This chain uses TRBV2 with TRBJ2-5; D is unresolved. The CDR3 bases are TGTGCCAGCAGTGAAACAGCCCTAGGTCAAGAGACCCAGTACTTC. As protein: CASSETALGQETQYF.